These T cell receptor beta chains were read from a single sample in a study of T-cell memory formation after mild COVID-19. MiXCR, run by TCRdb on the 5' RACE reads, gives a single entry per CDR3 protein. The sample lists roughly 560,000 distinct CDR3 sequences, roughly 22% occurring once. The sample taken for sequencing was PBMCs or a T cell subset sorted from them (not recorded which). The origin of the receptors is an adult woman who had mild COVID-19 (a few samples of this study predate the infection). Cell type and time point are not known. The conserved cysteine and the conserved F or W are not part of the CDR3 here. The D gene is left open where the match is weak.

>NA|TRBV29-1|11
SVERQGTDTQY
>TRBD2|TRBV6-6|13
ASTGSGGGPYEQY
>NA|TRBV18|12
ASGGSTGTDTQY
>TRBD1|TRBV7-8|16
ASSLLSTGGRPNTEAF
>NA|TRBV12-3/TRBV12-4|13
ASSLSAASNQPQH
>NA|TRBV24-1|19
ATSDRSRPNRQSPNTGELF
>NA|TRBV5-1|12
ASSLEFGNQPQH
>NA|TRBV5-1|12
ASSITGYRTEAF
>NA|TRBV14|14
ASSQDFGTPYNEQF
>NA|TRBV24-1|16
ATSVPVGDRRGTGELF
>TRBD1|TRBV7-9|14
ASSSGQGKWDSPLH
>NA|TRBV6-1|13
ASSSGIMSNQPQH
>TRBD1|TRBV5-1|13
ASSLAGKMTGVRF
>NA|TRBV19|12
ASSIGRLQETQY
>NA|TRBV25-1|13
ASMAALTGYSPLH
>NA|TRBV5-1|12
ASSQGMMNTEAF
>NA|TRBV6-2/TRBV6-3|12
ASSFSGWGETQY
>TRBD2|TRBV20-1|14
SARDFGREGTDTQY
>TRBD2|TRBV7-9|14
ASSHLAGGPSDEQF
>NA|TRBV5-8|15
ASSLGAGSSPQETQY
>NA|TRBV20-1|13
SARGSGQGNTEAF
>TRBD2|TRBV4-1|14
ASSLRGLAGESEQF
>TRBD2|TRBV6-5|14
ASSSAHSGGTDTQY
>TRBD1|TRBV5-1|13
ASSLGTGSGNTIY
>NA|TRBV14|11
ASSQGTASEQY
>NA|TRBV11-2|13
ASSLERHLTNEQF
>TRBD1|TRBV15|14
ATSVMTGPLQSEQF
>NA|TRBV4-2|14
ASSQVVTVRQGGQF
>NA|TRBV4-3|16
ASSQDLGGTTLAYGYT
>TRBD1|TRBV30|10
AWGDRPYEQY
>NA|TRBV12-3/TRBV12-4|9
AKTARNEQY
>NA|TRBV6-5|13
ASRRTLRGNQPQH
>TRBD1|TRBV2|13
ASSPEDRGVHEQY
>NA|TRBV24-1|12
ATSDFDSPDTQY
>NA|TRBV7-9|12
ASSLDSTRNIQY
>TRBD2|TRBV24-1|14
ATSDLGLAGKDEQF
>TRBD2|TRBV7-9|13
ASSVAGGHNNEQF
>NA|TRBV18|9
ASSPSNGYT
>NA|TRBV20-1|14
SARDGGGTEAYEQY
>NA|TRBV11-3|13
ASSSTVALAHEQY
>TRBD2|TRBV7-2|15
ASRTSGVLISYNEQF
>TRBD2|TRBV4-3|13
ASSQASGRADTQY
>TRBD1|TRBV29-1|10
SLRGQQETQY
>NA|TRBV7-9|13
ASSLEWGTGETQY
>NA|TRBV7-6|13
ASSLVPSNTGELF
>TRBD1|TRBV7-2|13
ASNPGTENTGELF
>NA|TRBV9|12
ASSVVDYTDTQY
>NA|TRBV5-1|13
ASSSRAPRGGKLF
>TRBD1|TRBV6-1|13
ASSKGGAGANVLT
>NA|TRBV7-9|15
ASSLGITERSTDTQY
>NA|TRBV20-1|13
SAPPGSTWNTEAF
>TRBD1|TRBV20-1|11
SAPPGGRVEAF
>TRBD2|TRBV19|12
ASKISGRYNEQF
>NA|TRBV6-2/TRBV6-3|13
ASSYAGLGANVLT